This T cell receptor beta chain was recorded in a study of T cell responses to AZD1222 COVID-19 vaccine. Study-level information: Second-dose groups at about 4 or about 12 weeks were pooled.

Study-wide results and caveats: The number of AZD1222 recipients seropositive at baseline was only 6 or 7. Spike-specific TCR breadth and depth were elevated following two AZD1222 doses. In a largely white British group with more females than males, clonal diversity was possibly underestimated.

Some clones are missing from TCRdb's copy, which holds only in-frame ones; the method was immunoSEQ multiplex PCR. The sample lists fewer than 150,000 clones; 92% were seen once. Remarks on this clone: Its antigen remains unknown.

This receptor was taken from an adult in good health. The sample in question was peripheral blood, obtained on day 0 of AZD1222 vaccination.

In nucleotides, the CDR3 is TGTGCTAGTGGTTTGGAGACCCATTCCAGGTCTCGGTATTCTTCACCCCTCCACTTT. Translating it yields CASGLETHSRSRYSSPLHF. The V gene is TRBV12-5, the J gene TRBJ1-6, with D uncertain. V gave up 1 base and J gave up 9 bases, with 25 bases separating them. Per germline, CDR1 LGHNT and CDR2 FRNRAP. The CDR3 sequence is 19 residues long.